The 16 T cell receptor beta chains reported below all come from one sample, sequenced in a study of blood T cell repertoires in COVID-19. The method was immunoSEQ multiplex PCR; TCRdb's version includes in-frame clones alone and lacks a portion of them. The sample lists approximately 140,000 clones, under 85% occurring once. Input material: peripheral blood. The receptors were gathered from a human donor in a cohort sampled during active COVID-19.

This clone was seen only once. The chain links TRBV2 to TRBJ2-1; tentatively, D is TRBD1 (5 bases). The CDR3 has 13 residues. The germline V gene encodes CDR1 SNHLY and CDR2 FYNNEI. V dropped 7 bases and J dropped 6 bases, with 13 bases sitting between them. The CDR3 spells CASKGDFGNEQFF. The CDR3 DNA is TGTGCCAGCAAAGGGGATTTCGGCAATGAGCAGTTCTTC.

CDR3 amino acids: CASSDGILYEQYF. The CDR3 nucleotides read TGTGCCAGCAGCGACGGGATCCTCTACGAGCAGTACTTC. The rearrangement links TRBV28 to TRBJ2-7, with TRBD2 as a possible D gene (5 bases). The V and J ends lost 6 bases and 3 bases respectively, with 12 bases between them. The CDR3 totals 13 residues. CDR1 and CDR2 from the germline V gene are MDHEN and SYDVKM.

This chain connects TRBV7-2 to TRBJ1-2, with 9 bases aligning to TRBD1. The germline V gene encodes CDR1 SGHTA and CDR2 FQGNSA. Trimming at V came to 5 bases and at J to 5 bases, leaving 9 bases not matched to a gene. This CDR3 spans 15 amino acids. The CDR3 sequence is CASSPRTGAGYGYTF. The CDR3 DNA reads TGTGCCAGCAGCCCCAGGACAGGGGCGGGGTATGGCTACACCTTC.

This clone was recorded once. This chain links TRBV2 with TRBJ1-2, with TRBD1 matching 7 bases. Germline assignment: CDR1 SNHLY and CDR2 FYNNEI. Germline trimming cut 6 bases from V and 5 bases from J; bases unmatched to any gene: 9. The CDR3 loop spans 14 amino acids. The CDR3 is CASRWDSEVYGYTF. CDR3 nucleotide sequence: TGTGCCAGCAGATGGGACAGTGAAGTTTATGGCTACACCTTC.

The V gene is TRBV7-2, the J gene TRBJ1-2; 10 bases agree with TRBD1. This CDR3 contains 13 residues. Germline assignment: CDR1 SGHTA and CDR2 FQGNSA. The junction had 7 bases not matched to a gene; V was cut back by 5 bases and J by 10 bases. The CDR3 sequence is CASSQDRGRVYTF. The CDR3 nucleotides read TGTGCCAGCAGCCAGGACAGGGGGAGGGTCTACACCTTC.

The table lists this clone with a count of one. This chain links TRBV4-1 with TRBJ2-5; D might be TRBD2 (5 bases). V lost 3 bases and J lost 2, with 19 bases in between. CDR3 length equals 17 residues. Germline V gene lookup returns CDR1 MGHRA and CDR2 YSYEKL. The CDR3 is CASSHPRGSYWQETQYF. CDR3 coding DNA: TGCGCCAGCAGCCATCCCCGCGGGTCTTACTGGCAAGAGACCCAGTACTTC.

This sequence joins TRBV18 and TRBJ2-7; a weak D match, TRBD1 (5 bases). The V end lost 6 bases, the J end lost 2 bases, and 20 bases lay between the germline ends. Germline CDR1 is KGHSH and CDR2 is LQKENI. The CDR3 has 16 residues. The CDR3 DNA follows: TGTGCCAGCTCTTTGCGGACAACACTTCCACCCTACGAGCAGTACTTC. This translates into CASSLRTTLPPYEQYF.

The CDR3 is CASSLSGPRGEQYF. The CDR3 DNA reads as TGTGCCAGCAGTCTTAGCGGGCCGAGGGGGGAGCAGTACTTC. The chain has TRBV27 and TRBJ2-7; TRBD2 is a possible D gene (7 bases). The CDR3 has 14 residues. CDR1 MNHEY and CDR2 SMNVEV come from the germline V gene (reference sequence). V was cut by 5 bases and J by 7 bases, with 18 bases left in between.

The chain joins TRBV6-5 to TRBJ1-2; the match to TRBD1 covers 8 bases. Germline V gene lookup returns CDR1 MNHEY and CDR2 SVGAGI. V lost 6 bases, J lost 6 bases, and 6 bases stayed unmatched. The CDR3 loop spans 13 amino acids. The CDR3 is CASRRTGSHGYTF. The CDR3 bases are TGTGCCAGCAGGAGGACAGGGAGCCATGGCTACACCTTC.

V and J are TRBV2 and TRBJ1-1; D is perhaps TRBD1 (5 bases). V dropped 10 bases and J dropped 5 bases, with 14 bases sitting between them. Germline CDR1 SNHLY, CDR2 FYNNEI. This CDR3 contains 12 residues. The CDR3 region has the DNA TGTGCCACCTCTCAGGGTGTTACTGAAGCTTTCTTT. It yields the protein CATSQGVTEAFF.

The genes are TRBV7-6 and TRBJ1-3; no firm D call. The CDR3 has 16 amino acids. Germline-derived CDR1 and CDR2 are SGHVS and FNYEAQ. V lost 5 bases, J lost 0 bases, and 14 bases lay in between. CDR3 DNA: TGTGCCAGCAGCCCCCTCGGTGCTGCCTCTGGAAACACCATATATTTT. Its translation is CASSPLGAASGNTIYF.

The chain employs TRBV19 and TRBJ1-5, with D perhaps TRBD1 (5 bases). CDR1 and CDR2 from the germline V gene are LNHDA and SQIVND (reference sequence). The V end was cut by 2 bases, the J end by 7 bases, with 15 bases between. The CDR3 contains 15 residues. CDR3 sequence (DNA): TGTGCCAGTAGTATATTCCCCCCCAGGGCGCAGCCCCAGCATTTT. Protein sequence: CASSIFPPRAQPQHF.

A few counts support this clone. The rearrangement joins TRBV9 to TRBJ1-1, with 7 bases matching TRBD1. The CDR3 is 14 residues long. In germline, CDR1 is SGDLS, CDR2 YYNGEE. Losses at the gene ends were 4 bases for V and 1 base for J; bases not matched to a gene: 4. The CDR3 bases are TGTGCCAGCAGCCCCCGGACAGGGAACACTGAAGCTTTCTTT. This sequence encodes CASSPRTGNTEAFF.

The chain recombines TRBV15 with TRBJ2-7; D remains ambiguous. V was trimmed by 2 bases and J by 2 bases, leaving 7 bases between them. Germline assignment: CDR1 LNHNV and CDR2 YYDKDF (reference sequence). CDR3 length equals 13 residues. The DNA of the CDR3 is TGTGCCACCAGCAGATCTCTAGCCTACGAGCAGTACTTC. Translated: CATSRSLAYEQYF.

V gene TRBV27 combines with J gene TRBJ1-6; D is undetermined. The CDR3 covers 15 residues. The germline V gene encodes CDR1 MNHEY and CDR2 SMNVEV (reference sequence). V was cut by 6 bases and J by 4 bases, with 13 bases left in between. The DNA of the CDR3 is TGTGCCAGCAGACGAGGACGGGAGTATAATTCACCCCTCCACTTT. Its translation: CASRRGREYNSPLHF.

The chain recombines TRBV9 with TRBJ2-7, with 13 bases lining up with TRBD2. The ends lost 4 bases at V and 4 bases at J; junction bases unmatched: 5. The CDR3 has 15 residues. Germline lookup yields CDR1 SGDLS and CDR2 YYNGEE. The DNA for the CDR3 is TGTGCCAGCAGCCCCCGGACTAGCGGGAGTTACGAGCAGTACTTC. Its protein is CASSPRTSGSYEQYF.